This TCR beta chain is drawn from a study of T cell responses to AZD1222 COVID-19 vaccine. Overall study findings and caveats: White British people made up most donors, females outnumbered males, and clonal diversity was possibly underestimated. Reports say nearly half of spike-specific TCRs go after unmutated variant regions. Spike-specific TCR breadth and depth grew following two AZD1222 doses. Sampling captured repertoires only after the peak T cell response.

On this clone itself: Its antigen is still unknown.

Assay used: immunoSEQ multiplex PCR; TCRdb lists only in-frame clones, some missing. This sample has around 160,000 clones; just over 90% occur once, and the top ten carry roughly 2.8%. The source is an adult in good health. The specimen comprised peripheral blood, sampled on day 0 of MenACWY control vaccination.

CDR3 sequence: CASLQIDWSSYNEQFF. CDR3 DNA sequence: TGTGCCAGCCTGCAAATTGACTGGAGCTCCTACAATGAGCAGTTCTTC. The chain is built from TRBV2 and TRBJ2-1; D gene unclear. There are 16 residues in the CDR3. CDR1 and CDR2 from the germline V gene are SNHLY and FYNNEI. The germline V and J ends were trimmed by 8 bases and 0 bases, with 17 bases remaining between them. Variable domain in full (rest from reference TRBV2 and TRBJ2-1): EPEVTQTPSHQVTQMGQEVILRCVPISNHLYFYWYRQILGQKVEFLVSFYNNEISEKSEIFDDQFSVERPDGSNFTLKIRSTKLEDSAMYFCASLQIDWSSYNEQFFGPGTRLTVL.